Here is one T cell receptor beta chain with its context. Germline V CDR1 and CDR2: SGHRS, YFSETQ. The CDR3 loop spans 17 amino acids. Trimming cost V 0 bases and J 2 bases, with 18 bases left between them. These data originate in a study of blood T cell repertoires in COVID-19. Original handling: Cell counts per sample came from amplifying reference gene primers. TCRdb's copy holds only in-frame clones and misses some; the assay was immunoSEQ multiplex PCR. Clonal size and the V and J genes are those of that table, whereas D and trimming came from the DNA. This table has 130,000 to 150,000 clones, under 85% appearing once.

The sample was peripheral blood. This receptor was taken from a woman of 80 years or more in a cohort sampled during active or convalescent COVID-19. The chain couples TRBV5-1 to TRBJ2-7, with a tentative D call TRBD1 (6 bases). DNA for the CDR3: TGCGCCAGCAGCTTGGCCCCCGATTTTTGGACAGCCTACGAGCAGTACTTC. Protein product: CASSLAPDFWTAYEQYF.